The entry that follows covers one T cell receptor (beta chain) sequence. J lost 5 bases, V lost 1 base, and 7 bases had no gene match. This CDR3 is 15 amino acids long. CDR1 LGHNA and CDR2 YSLEER come from the germline V gene. This sample is drawn from a study of response to subunit inactivated influenza vaccine. TCRdb reprocessed the RT-PCR reads via MiXCR and lists one record per CDR3 protein. The sample contains just over 300,000 distinct CDR3 sequences, 20% to 25% of which appear only once. This chain connects TRBV4-3 to TRBJ1-2, with 7 bases that match TRBD1. Here the sequenced sample was PBMCs from blood, taken less than 22 months after vaccination. The source is a man between 50 and 75 years old who received an inactivated influenza vaccine. CDR3 protein: CASSQVVTGLYGYTF. DNA of the CDR3: TGCGCCAGCAGCCAAGTGGTGACAGGGCTTTATGGCTACACCTTC.